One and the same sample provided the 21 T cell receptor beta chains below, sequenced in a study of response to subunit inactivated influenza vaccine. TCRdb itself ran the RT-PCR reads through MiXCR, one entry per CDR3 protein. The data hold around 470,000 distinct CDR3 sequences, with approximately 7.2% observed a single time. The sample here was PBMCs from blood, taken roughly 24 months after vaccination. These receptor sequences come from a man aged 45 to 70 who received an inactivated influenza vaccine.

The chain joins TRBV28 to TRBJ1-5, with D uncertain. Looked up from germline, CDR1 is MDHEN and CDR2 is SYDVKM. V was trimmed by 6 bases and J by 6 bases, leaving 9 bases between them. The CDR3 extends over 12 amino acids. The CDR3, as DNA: TGTGCCAGCAGACGAGAGCGTCAGCCCCAGCATTTT. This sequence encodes CASRRERQPQHF.

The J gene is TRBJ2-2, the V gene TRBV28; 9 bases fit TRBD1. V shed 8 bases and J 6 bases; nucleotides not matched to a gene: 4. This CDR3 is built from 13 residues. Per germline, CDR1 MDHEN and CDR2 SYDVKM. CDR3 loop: CASDRGYSGELFF. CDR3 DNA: TGTGCCAGCGACAGGGGGTATTCCGGGGAGCTGTTTTTT.

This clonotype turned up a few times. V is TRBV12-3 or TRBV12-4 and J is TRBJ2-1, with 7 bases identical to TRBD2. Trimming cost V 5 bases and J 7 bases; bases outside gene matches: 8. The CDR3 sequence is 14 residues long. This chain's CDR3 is CASSRAGPRNEQFF. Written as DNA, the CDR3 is TGTGCCAGCAGTCGAGCGGGGCCGAGGAATGAGCAGTTCTTC.

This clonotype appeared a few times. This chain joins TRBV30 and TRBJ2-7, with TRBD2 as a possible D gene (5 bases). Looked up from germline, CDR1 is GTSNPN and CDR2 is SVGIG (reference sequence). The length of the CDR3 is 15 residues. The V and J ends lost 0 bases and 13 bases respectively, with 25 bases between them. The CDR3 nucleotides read TGTGCCTGGAGTGTACAACAGTCGATCGGAGCTAGCCTATACTTC. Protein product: CAWSVQQSIGASLYF.

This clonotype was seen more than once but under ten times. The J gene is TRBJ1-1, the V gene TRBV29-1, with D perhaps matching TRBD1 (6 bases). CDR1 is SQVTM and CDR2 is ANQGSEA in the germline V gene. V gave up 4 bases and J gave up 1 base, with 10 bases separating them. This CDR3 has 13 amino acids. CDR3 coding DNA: TGCAGCGTTGCTAAAGGGGGGAACACTGAAGCTTTCTTT. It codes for CSVAKGGNTEAFF. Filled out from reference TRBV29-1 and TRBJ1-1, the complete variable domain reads SAVISQKPSRDICQRGTSLTIQCQVDSQVTMMFWYRQQPGQSLTLIATANQGSEATYESGFVIDKFPISRPNLTFSTLTVSNMSPEDSSIYLCSVAKGGNTEAFFGQGTRLTVV.

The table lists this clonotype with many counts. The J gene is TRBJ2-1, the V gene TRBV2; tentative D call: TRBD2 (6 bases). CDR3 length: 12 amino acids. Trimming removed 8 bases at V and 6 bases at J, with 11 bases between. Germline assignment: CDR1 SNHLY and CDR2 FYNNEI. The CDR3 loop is CASGAGPNEQFF. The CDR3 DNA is TGTGCCAGCGGAGCGGGCCCCAATGAGCAGTTCTTC.

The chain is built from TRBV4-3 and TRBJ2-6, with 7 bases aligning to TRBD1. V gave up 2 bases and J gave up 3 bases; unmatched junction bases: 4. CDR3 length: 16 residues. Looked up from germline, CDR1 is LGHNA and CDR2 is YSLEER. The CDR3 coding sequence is TGCGCCAGCAGCCAATTAGGACAGGTTGGGGCCAACGTCCTGACTTTC. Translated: CASSQLGQVGANVLTF.

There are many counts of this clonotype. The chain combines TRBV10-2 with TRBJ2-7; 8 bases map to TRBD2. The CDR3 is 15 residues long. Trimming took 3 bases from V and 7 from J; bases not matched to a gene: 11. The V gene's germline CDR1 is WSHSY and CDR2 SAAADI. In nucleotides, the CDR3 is TGCGCCAGCAGTGAAACCCCGGGGGGGGCTGGGGAGCAGTACTTC. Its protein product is CASSETPGGAGEQYF.

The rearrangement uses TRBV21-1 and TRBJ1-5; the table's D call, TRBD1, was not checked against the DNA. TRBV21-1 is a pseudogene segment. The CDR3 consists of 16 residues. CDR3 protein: CASSKWRGKSNQPQHF. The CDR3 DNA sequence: TGTGCCAGCAGCAAATGGCGGGGCAAAAGCAATCAGCCCCAGCATTTT.

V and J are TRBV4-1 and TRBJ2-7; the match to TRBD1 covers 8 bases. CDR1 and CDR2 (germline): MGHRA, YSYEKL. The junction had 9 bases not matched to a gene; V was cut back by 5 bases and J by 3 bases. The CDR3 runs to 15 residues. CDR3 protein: CASSGTQGAFYEQYF. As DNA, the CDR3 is TGCGCCAGCAGCGGAACGCAGGGGGCGTTCTACGAGCAGTACTTC.

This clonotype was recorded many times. The CDR3 DNA sequence: TGTGCCACCAGAACCAGGGGAGGCGCATCCTACGAGCAGTACTTC. Residues: CATRTRGGASYEQYF. The rearrangement links TRBV10-3 to TRBJ2-7, with D perhaps given as TRBD1 or TRBD2 (6 bases each). Germline values: CDR1 ENHRY, CDR2 SYGVKD. V lost 10 bases, J lost 1 base, and 20 bases lay in between. The CDR3 extends over 15 amino acids.

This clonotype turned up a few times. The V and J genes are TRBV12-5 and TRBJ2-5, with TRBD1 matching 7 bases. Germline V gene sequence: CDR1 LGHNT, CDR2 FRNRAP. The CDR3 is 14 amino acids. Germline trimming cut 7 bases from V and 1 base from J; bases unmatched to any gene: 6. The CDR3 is CASAAGTAQETQYF. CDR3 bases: TGTGCTAGTGCTGCCGGGACAGCCCAAGAGACCCAGTACTTC. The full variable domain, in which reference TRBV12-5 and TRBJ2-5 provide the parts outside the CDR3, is DARVTQTPRHKVTEMGQEVTMRCQPILGHNTVFWYRQTMMQGLELLAYFRNRAPLDDSGMPKDRFSAEMPDATLATLKIQPSEPRDSAVYFCASAAGTAQETQYFGPGTRLLVL.

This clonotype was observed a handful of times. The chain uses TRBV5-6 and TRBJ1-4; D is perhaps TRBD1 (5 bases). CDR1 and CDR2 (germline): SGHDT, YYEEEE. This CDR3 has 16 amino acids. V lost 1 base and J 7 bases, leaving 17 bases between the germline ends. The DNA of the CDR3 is TGTGCCAGCAGCTTGACAGGAGCCGGGGAGGGTGAAAAACTGTTTTTT. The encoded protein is CASSLTGAGEGEKLFF.

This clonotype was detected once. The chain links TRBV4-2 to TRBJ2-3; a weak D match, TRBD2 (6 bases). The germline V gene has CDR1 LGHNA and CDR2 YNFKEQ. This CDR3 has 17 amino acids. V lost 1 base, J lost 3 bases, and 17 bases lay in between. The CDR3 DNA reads TGTGCCAGCAGCCAAGCCATGGGGGGACGGGGGACAGATACGCAGTATTTT. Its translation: CASSQAMGGRGTDTQYF.

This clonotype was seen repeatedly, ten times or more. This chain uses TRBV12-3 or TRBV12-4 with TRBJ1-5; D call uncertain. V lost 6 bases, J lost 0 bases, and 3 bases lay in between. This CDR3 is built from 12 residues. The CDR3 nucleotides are TGTGCCAGCAGGTATAGCAATCAGCCCCAGCATTTT. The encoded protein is CASRYSNQPQHF.

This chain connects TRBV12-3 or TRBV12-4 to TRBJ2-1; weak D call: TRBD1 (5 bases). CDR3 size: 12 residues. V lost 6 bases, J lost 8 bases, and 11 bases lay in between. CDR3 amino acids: CASSTWGYEQFF. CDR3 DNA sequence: TGTGCCAGCAGCACCTGGGGCTATGAGCAGTTCTTC.

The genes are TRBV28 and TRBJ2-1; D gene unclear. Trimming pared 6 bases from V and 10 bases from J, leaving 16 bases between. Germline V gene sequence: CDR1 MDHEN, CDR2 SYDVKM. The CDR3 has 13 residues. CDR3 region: CASRPALRSEQFF. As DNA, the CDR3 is TGTGCCAGCAGGCCCGCCTTGAGGAGCGAGCAGTTCTTC. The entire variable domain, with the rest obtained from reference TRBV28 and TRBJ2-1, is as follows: DVKVTQSSRYLVKRTGEKVFLECVQDMDHENMFWYRQDPGLGLRLIYFSYDVKMKEKGDIPEGYSVSREKKERFSLILESASTNQTSMYLCASRPALRSEQFFGPGTRLTVL.

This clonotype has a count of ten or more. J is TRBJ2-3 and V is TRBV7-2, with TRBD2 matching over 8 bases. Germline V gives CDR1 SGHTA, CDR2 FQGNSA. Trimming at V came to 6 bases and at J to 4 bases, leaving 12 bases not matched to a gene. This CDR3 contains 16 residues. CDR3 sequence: CASSSLLAEYPDTQYF. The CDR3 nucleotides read TGTGCCAGCAGTTCGTTACTAGCGGAATATCCAGATACGCAGTATTTT.

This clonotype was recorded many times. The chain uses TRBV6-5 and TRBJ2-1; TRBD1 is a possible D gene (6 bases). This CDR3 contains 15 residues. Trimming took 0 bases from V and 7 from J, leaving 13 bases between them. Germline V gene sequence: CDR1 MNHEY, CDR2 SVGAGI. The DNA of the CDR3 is TGTGCCAGCAGTTACTCGTTGGGGGACAAAAATGAGCAGTTCTTC. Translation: CASSYSLGDKNEQFF.

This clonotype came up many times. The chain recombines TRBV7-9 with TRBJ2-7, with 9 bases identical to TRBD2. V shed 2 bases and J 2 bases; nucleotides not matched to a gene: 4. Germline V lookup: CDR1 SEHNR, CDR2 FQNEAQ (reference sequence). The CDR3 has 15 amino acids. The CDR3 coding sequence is TGTGCCAGCAGCTTAAGTAGCGGGGGAACCTACGAGCAGTACTTC. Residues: CASSLSSGGTYEQYF.

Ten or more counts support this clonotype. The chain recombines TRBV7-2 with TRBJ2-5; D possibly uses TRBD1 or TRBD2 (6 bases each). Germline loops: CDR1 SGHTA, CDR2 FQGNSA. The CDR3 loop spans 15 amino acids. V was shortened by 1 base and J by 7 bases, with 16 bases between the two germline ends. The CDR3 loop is CASSLVAVKTGTQYF. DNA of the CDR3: TGTGCCAGCAGCTTAGTAGCGGTTAAGACAGGGACCCAGTACTTC.